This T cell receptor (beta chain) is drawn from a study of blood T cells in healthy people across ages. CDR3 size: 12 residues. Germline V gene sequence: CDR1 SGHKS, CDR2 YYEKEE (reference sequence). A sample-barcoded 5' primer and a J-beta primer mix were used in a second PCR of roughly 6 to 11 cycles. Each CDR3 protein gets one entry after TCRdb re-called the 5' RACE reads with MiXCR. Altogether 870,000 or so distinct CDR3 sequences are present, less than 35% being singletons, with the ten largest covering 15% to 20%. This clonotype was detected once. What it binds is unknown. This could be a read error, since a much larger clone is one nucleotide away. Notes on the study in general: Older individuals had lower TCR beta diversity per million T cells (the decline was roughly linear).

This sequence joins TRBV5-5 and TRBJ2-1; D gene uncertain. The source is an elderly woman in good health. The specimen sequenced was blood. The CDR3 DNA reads TGTGCCAGCAGCTTGGGGATTGCGGAGCGGTTCTTC. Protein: CASSLGIAERFF.